These 27 T cell receptor beta chains came from one sample sequenced in a study of CD8 T cells in ankylosing spondylitis. TCRdb reanalysed the 5' RACE reads using MiXCR and keeps one entry per CDR3 protein. The table shows about 160,000 distinct CDR3 sequences, with 9.8% occurring only once. The sequenced sample was blood, either unsorted or a sorted T cell fraction (not recorded which). Every receptor here comes from a female donor with ankylosing spondylitis or in good health (not recorded which).

This clonotype was detected a few times. This sequence joins TRBV27 and TRBJ2-2, with TRBD2 matching 7 bases. V gave up 8 bases and J gave up 1 base; unmatched junction bases: 4. Germline lookup yields CDR1 MNHEY and CDR2 SMNVEV (reference sequence). The CDR3 runs 14 residues. The CDR3 sequence: CASGSGMNTGELFF. The CDR3 nucleotides read TGTGCCAGCGGAAGCGGGATGAACACCGGGGAGCTGTTTTTT.

This clonotype has ten or more counts. V gene TRBV7-2 combines with J gene TRBJ2-7; TRBD2 aligns across 10 bases. V lost 0 bases, J lost 5 bases, and 7 bases stayed unmatched. CDR3 size: 16 residues. The germline gives CDR1 SGHTA, CDR2 FQGNSA. CDR3 residues: CASSLAPSGSSNEQYF. CDR3 sequence (DNA): TGTGCCAGCAGCTTAGCCCCTAGCGGGAGTAGCAACGAGCAGTACTTC.

This clonotype appeared many times. This chain links TRBV5-1 with TRBJ2-7; D remains unclear. Germline-derived CDR1 and CDR2 are SGHRS and YFSETQ. This CDR3 region has 15 residues. V was pared by 2 bases and J by 0 bases, with 12 bases between. This chain's CDR3 is CASSFRTASSYEQYF. In DNA, the CDR3 is TGCGCCAGCAGCTTTAGGACCGCTAGCTCCTACGAGCAGTACTTC.

The chain couples TRBV18 to TRBJ1-5, with 8 bases aligning to TRBD1. The CDR3 consists of 15 residues. The V segment lost 3 bases and the J segment 6 bases; nucleotides outside the gene matches: 7. Per germline, CDR1 KGHSH and CDR2 LQKENI. CDR3 bases: TGTGCCAGCTCACCTCAGGACAGGGTAGGTCAGCCCCAGCATTTT. Its protein is CASSPQDRVGQPQHF.

The chain recombines TRBV6-2 or TRBV6-3 with TRBJ1-1; D is unclear. The CDR3 contains 13 residues. V was shortened by 6 bases and J by 4 bases, with 12 bases between the two germline ends. The germline V gene has CDR1 MNHEY and CDR2 SVGEGT. In nucleotides, the CDR3 is TGTGCCAGCAGGGAGGAACGGTTCACTGAAGCTTTCTTT. It translates to CASREERFTEAFF.

This clonotype showed up many times. The chain joins TRBV20-1 to TRBJ2-7; D is unresolved. The CDR3 has 12 amino acids. V lost 3 bases, J lost 3 bases, and 9 bases lay in between. The V gene's germline CDR1 is DFQATT and CDR2 SNEGSKA (reference sequence). This chain's CDR3 is CSAREIGYEQYF. The CDR3 DNA follows: TGCAGTGCTAGGGAAATTGGCTACGAGCAGTACTTC.

There are a few counts of this clonotype. V is TRBV4-3 and J is TRBJ1-1; TRBD1 is a possible D gene (5 bases). Germline-derived CDR1 and CDR2 are LGHNA and YSLEER. This CDR3 has 16 residues. With 1 base removed from V and 0 bases from J, the gap between germline ends came to 12 bases. The CDR3 coding sequence is TGCGCCAGCAGCCAAGGCCTCGTGGGGGTGAACACTGAAGCTTTCTTT. This encodes CASSQGLVGVNTEAFF.

At least ten counts were recorded for this clonotype. The chain is built from TRBV4-3 and TRBJ2-1; no reliable D call. The CDR3 has 15 residues. Looked up from germline, CDR1 is LGHNA and CDR2 is YSLEER. The V gene lost 3 bases and the J gene lost 2 bases, with 11 bases spanning the gap. In DNA form, the CDR3 reads TGCGCCAGCAGCCAGGGAACCAGTGCCTACAATGAGCAGTTCTTC. This sequence encodes CASSQGTSAYNEQFF.

This clonotype was detected only a few times. The J gene is TRBJ1-3, the V gene TRBV28; D is unclear. Trimming took off 5 bases at V and 4 bases at J, with 6 bases between the two ends. CDR3 size: 12 residues. The V gene's germline CDR1 is MDHEN and CDR2 SYDVKM. CDR3 coding DNA: TGTGCCAGCAGTGGAGAGGGAAACACCATATATTTT. This sequence encodes CASSGEGNTIYF.

The chain uses TRBV27 and TRBJ2-1; tentatively, D is TRBD1 or TRBD2 (5 bases each). V dropped 3 bases and J dropped 8 bases, with 14 bases sitting between them. This CDR3 is built from 14 residues. Germline CDR1 MNHEY, CDR2 SMNVEV (reference sequence). The CDR3 DNA sequence: TGTGCCAGCAGTTTGGCAGCCCGAGGGGATGAGCAGTTCTTC. Encoded protein: CASSLAARGDEQFF.

This clonotype was counted ten times or more. The chain joins TRBV12-3 or TRBV12-4 to TRBJ2-2; D uncertain. This CDR3 comprises 14 residues. V lost 3 bases to trimming and J lost 0 bases, with 5 bases between them. CDR3 DNA sequence: TGTGCCAGCAGTTTCGGGTCGAACACCGGGGAGCTGTTTTTT. It yields the protein CASSFGSNTGELFF.

This clonotype was picked up a small number of times. The chain combines TRBV5-6 with TRBJ1-5; no clear D. V was trimmed by 4 bases and J by 2 bases, leaving 13 bases between them. Germline-derived CDR1 and CDR2 are SGHDT and YYEEEE. The CDR3 is made up of 15 amino acids. CDR3 sequence reads: CASSMGGWGNQPQHF. Written as DNA, the CDR3 is TGTGCCAGCAGCATGGGAGGCTGGGGCAATCAGCCCCAGCATTTT.

In its sample, this clonotype was seen a few times. The chain recombines TRBV4-3 with TRBJ1-1, with D perhaps TRBD1 (6 bases). In germline, CDR1 is LGHNA, CDR2 YSLEER. This CDR3 has 17 residues. Trimming shortened V by 0 bases and J by 2 bases, and 16 bases separated the two germline ends. This CDR3 is CASSQENLDRLNTEAFF. CDR3 DNA: TGCGCCAGCAGCCAAGAGAATTTGGACAGACTAAACACTGAAGCTTTCTTT.

This clonotype was found many times. The chain recombines TRBV11-1 with TRBJ2-7; D is uncertain. This CDR3 is built from 19 residues. V was pared by 6 bases and J by 0 bases, with 27 bases between. Germline V gene lookup returns CDR1 SGHAT and CDR2 FQDESV (reference sequence). CDR3: CASRDSIRATGGSSYEQYF. The CDR3 DNA follows: TGTGCCAGCAGGGATAGCATTCGAGCGACTGGCGGAAGCTCCTACGAGCAGTACTTC.

This clonotype was seen ten or more times. The chain links TRBV6-5 to TRBJ2-3; no firm D call. The V end lost 2 bases, the J end lost 0 bases, and 18 bases lay between the germline ends. This CDR3 region has 18 residues. Looked up from germline, CDR1 is MNHEY and CDR2 is SVGAGI. As DNA, the CDR3 is TGTGCCAGCAGTTACCCGTGGCTTGATGGTAGCAGCACAGATACGCAGTATTTT. Its translation is CASSYPWLDGSSTDTQYF.

This clonotype was seen many times. The chain recombines TRBV12-3 or TRBV12-4 with TRBJ1-1; TRBD1 might be the D (5 bases). The CDR3 contains 13 residues. Trimming took off 6 bases at V and 10 bases at J, with 18 bases between the two ends. In DNA form, the CDR3 reads TGTGCCAGCAGCCCCGGGCCCGGGGGTGGAGCTTTCTTT. Its translation: CASSPGPGGGAFF.

This clonotype occurred a few times. The chain has TRBV4-3 and TRBJ2-1; D gene uncertain. The CDR3 consists of 11 residues. Trimming pared 3 bases from V and 11 bases from J, leaving 8 bases between. Germline CDR1 reads LGHNA; CDR2 reads YSLEER. In DNA form, the CDR3 reads TGCGCCAGCAGCCATGGTAGTAAGCAGTTCTTC. It is translated as CASSHGSKQFF.

The chain couples TRBV14 to TRBJ1-2, with D uncertain. CDR1 and CDR2 (germline): SGHDN, FVKESK. The CDR3 sequence is 17 residues long. The V and J ends lost 0 bases and 0 bases respectively, with 14 bases between them. Here the CDR3 DNA reads TGTGCCAGCAGCCAAGATTTGGCGGGGTCTTCTAACTATGGCTACACCTTC. This gives the protein CASSQDLAGSSNYGYTF.

Only a few counts were recorded for this clonotype. V gene TRBV20-1 combines with J gene TRBJ2-2; D is undetermined. The germline V and J ends were trimmed by 0 bases and 6 bases, with 17 bases remaining between them. Germline V gives CDR1 DFQATT, CDR2 SNEGSKA (reference sequence). The CDR3 consists of 16 residues. The CDR3 sequence: CSARDPAKGKAGELFF. CDR3 nucleotide sequence: TGCAGTGCTAGAGACCCGGCCAAAGGCAAGGCCGGGGAGCTGTTTTTT.

This clonotype was seen only a few times. The genes are TRBV15 and TRBJ2-3; 9 bases line up with TRBD2. Germline lookup yields CDR1 LNHNV and CDR2 YYDKDF (reference sequence). CDR3 size: 16 residues. The J segment lost 4 bases and the V segment lost 1 base, leaving 6 bases of the junction unmatched. CDR3 nucleotides: TGTGCCACCAGCAGAGCAGGGCGGGAGGGCTCAGATACGCAGTATTTT. Residues: CATSRAGREGSDTQYF.

This clonotype appeared a few times. The chain joins TRBV7-2 to TRBJ2-4, with TRBD1 matching 9 bases. Germline V gene data show CDR1 as SGHTA and CDR2 as FQGNSA. The CDR3 contains 15 residues. The ends lost 8 bases at V and 5 bases at J; junction bases unmatched: 10. CDR3 region: CASGVRRDRENIQYF. DNA of the CDR3: TGTGCCAGCGGGGTTAGGAGGGACAGGGAAAACATTCAGTACTTC.

This clonotype was picked up a small number of times. V is TRBV7-6 and J is TRBJ2-1, with 7 bases matching TRBD2. The germline CDR1 and CDR2 sequences are SGHVS and FNYEAQ. V shed 1 base, J shed 0 bases, and the junction held 6 bases outside the gene matches. The CDR3 sequence is 17 residues long. CDR3 DNA: TGTGCCAGCAGCTTAGAACGGGGGGAAAGCTCCTACAATGAGCAGTTCTTC. It specifies CASSLERGESSYNEQFF.

This clonotype was observed many times. The rearrangement links TRBV27 to TRBJ2-1, with D perhaps matching TRBD2 (6 bases). The germline gives CDR1 MNHEY, CDR2 SMNVEV (reference sequence). The CDR3 totals 13 residues. V lost 8 bases to trimming and J lost 4 bases, with 12 bases between them. CDR3 sequence: CASGLALYNEQFF. The CDR3 DNA reads as TGTGCCAGCGGGCTAGCGCTTTACAATGAGCAGTTCTTC.

This clonotype has more than one count but fewer than ten. The chain employs TRBV15 and TRBJ2-1, with D unclear. Trimming left V 0 bases short and J 6 bases short, with 3 bases between. Germline CDR1 reads LNHNV; CDR2 reads YYDKDF (reference sequence). There are 12 residues in the CDR3. The CDR3 sequence: CATSREANEQFF. CDR3 bases: TGTGCCACCAGCAGAGAGGCCAATGAGCAGTTCTTC.

This clonotype was picked up a small number of times. The V call is TRBV20-1, the J call TRBJ1-2; 9 bases match TRBD1. The CDR3 covers 15 residues. Germline V gene lookup returns CDR1 DFQATT and CDR2 SNEGSKA (reference sequence). Trimming cost V 3 bases and J 5 bases; bases outside gene matches: 10. This CDR3 reads CSASPPGQGRYGYTF. The DNA for the CDR3 is TGCAGTGCTAGCCCCCCGGGACAGGGACGTTATGGCTACACCTTC.

This clonotype has at least ten counts. This rearrangement joins TRBV7-9 to TRBJ2-1; no clear D gene. CDR3 length: 12 amino acids. The V gene's germline CDR1 is SEHNR and CDR2 FQNEAQ (reference sequence). Trimming removed 4 bases at V and 7 bases at J, with 8 bases between. The CDR3 DNA follows: TGTGCCAGCAGCTCCGACGGGAATGAGCAGTTCTTC. The encoded protein is CASSSDGNEQFF.

Regarding this clonotype: A much larger clone lies one base from this, so it may be a read error. V and J are TRBV20-1 and TRBJ2-4; 16 nucleotides match TRBD2. Germline CDR1 reads DFQATT; CDR2 reads SNEGSKA (reference sequence). Unmatched junction bases numbered 6, after V lost 2 bases and J lost 8 bases. The CDR3 contains 16 residues. The CDR3 nucleotides read TGCAGTGCTAGATCCGGGACTAGCGGGAGGGGACACATTCAGTACTTC. Translation gives CSARSGTSGRGHIQYF.